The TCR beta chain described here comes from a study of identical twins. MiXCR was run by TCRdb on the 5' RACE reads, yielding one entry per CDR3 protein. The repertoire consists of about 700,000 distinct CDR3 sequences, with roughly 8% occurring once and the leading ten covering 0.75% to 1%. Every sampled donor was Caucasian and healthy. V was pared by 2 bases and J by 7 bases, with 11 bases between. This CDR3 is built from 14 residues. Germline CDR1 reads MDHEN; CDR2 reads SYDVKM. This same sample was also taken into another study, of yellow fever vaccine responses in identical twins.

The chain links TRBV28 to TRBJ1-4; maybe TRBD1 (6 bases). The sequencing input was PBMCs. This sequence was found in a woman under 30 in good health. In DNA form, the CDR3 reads TGTGCCAGCAGTTTAGGGGGGGGCGGTGAAAAACTGTTTTTT. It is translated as CASSLGGGGEKLFF.